This T cell receptor beta chain was documented in a study of cytomegalovirus exposure and HLA in healthy donors. Germline CDR1 reads SQVTM; CDR2 reads ANQGSEA. This CDR3 has 10 amino acids. V lost 6 bases and J lost 7, with 9 bases in between. Primers for the PCR totalled 60 Vbeta and 13 Jbeta. Using immunoSEQ multiplex PCR, the repertoire was profiled, and TCRdb retains in-frame clones only, with some absent. The sample has roughly 100,000 clones, approximately 80% seen once. The TCR originated in a man younger than 40 in good health and CMV-seropositive. Sequencing was performed on PBMCs. The chain recombines TRBV29-1 with TRBJ1-1, with unresolved D. CDR3 sequence (DNA): TGCAGCGTGAGGGAGATTGAAGCTTTCTTT. Amino acids: CSVREIEAFF.